Each of the 10 T cell receptor beta chains below was sequenced from the same sample in a study of T-cell reconstitution after alpha-beta-depleted transplantation in children. Unique molecular identifiers featured in how the TCRbeta library was prepared. TCRdb processed the PCR reads anew with MiXCR; each CDR3 protein has one entry. The table includes roughly 500,000 distinct CDR3 sequences, about 33% detected once. The sample was PBMCs from the stem cell graft donor, taken from the stem cell graft. These receptors were collected from a human donor who donated a stem cell graft to a child with aplastic anemia.

The CDR3 DNA sequence: TGCGCCAGCAGCCAAGATGGAGGCAGGGGGCGGGAAGCTTTCTTT. It codes for CASSQDGGRGREAFF. The V and J genes are TRBV4-3 and TRBJ1-1; 8 nucleotides line up with TRBD1. J lost 8 bases, V lost 0 bases, and 8 bases had no gene match. The germline V gene has CDR1 LGHNA and CDR2 YSLEER. CDR3 length: 15 amino acids.

V usage is TRBV12-3 or TRBV12-4 and J usage is TRBJ2-1; 8 bases line up with TRBD1. Trimming at V came to 7 bases and at J to 4 bases, leaving 12 bases not matched to a gene. This CDR3 region has 16 residues. Written as DNA, the CDR3 is TGTGCCAGCATCCAGGACAGGGCTCTGACATACAATGAGCAGTTCTTC. This translates into CASIQDRALTYNEQFF.

This chain uses TRBV29-1 with TRBJ2-2; tentative D call: TRBD2 (5 bases). CDR3 length equals 14 residues. Germline V gene data show CDR1 as SQVTM and CDR2 as ANQGSEA. Trimming removed 4 bases at V and 5 bases at J, with 14 bases between. The CDR3 region has the DNA TGCAGCGTTGTCGTCCGGGATTATACCGGGGAGCTGTTTTTT. As protein: CSVVVRDYTGELFF.

This chain joins TRBV21-1 and TRBJ2-2; the table's D call, TRBD2, was not checked against the DNA. TRBV21-1 is described as a pseudogene. The CDR3 is 17 residues long. In DNA, the CDR3 is TGTGCCAGCAGCCTGGGGACTAGCGGGATTAACACCGGGGAGCTGTTTTTT. This gives the protein CASSLGTSGINTGELFF.

This clonotype was picked up a small number of times. J is TRBJ1-1 and V is TRBV12-3 or TRBV12-4, with D unresolved. V gave up 3 bases and J gave up 9 bases, with 11 bases separating them. This CDR3 comprises 12 residues. The CDR3 protein is CASSLVGRKAFF. The CDR3 nucleotides are TGTGCCAGCAGTTTGGTCGGACGTAAAGCTTTCTTT.

J is TRBJ2-7 and V is TRBV3-1; no firm D call. CDR1 and CDR2 from the germline V gene are LGHDT and YNNKEL (reference sequence). V shed 0 bases and J shed 6 bases, with 6 bases lying between them. This CDR3 comprises 12 residues. CDR3 region: CASSQDFGEQYF. For the CDR3, the DNA is TGTGCCAGCAGCCAAGATTTCGGCGAGCAGTACTTC.

The rearrangement links TRBV4-1 to TRBJ1-3, with a weak D call TRBD1 (5 bases). The CDR3 covers 18 residues. V shed 3 bases and J shed 4 bases, with 22 bases lying between them. Germline assignment: CDR1 MGHRA and CDR2 YSYEKL. The CDR3 DNA reads TGCGCCAGCAGCCAGGGGAAGGGACGGGTAGTGGGCGGAAACACCATATATTTT. This gives the protein CASSQGKGRVVGGNTIYF.

About this clonotype itself: Germline and junction disagree at one end, which may indicate a read error. This chain uses TRBV2 with TRBJ2-1; 10 positions agree with TRBD2. This CDR3 has 14 residues. CDR1 and CDR2 from the germline V gene are SNHLY and FYNNEI. CDR3: CGGDSGRAYNEQFF. CDR3 DNA: TGTGGCGGGGACAGCGGGAGGGCCTATAATGAGCAGTTCTTC.

The chain uses TRBV9 and TRBJ1-2, with 7 bases that match TRBD1. V shed 3 bases, J shed 8 bases, and the junction held 19 bases outside the gene matches. Germline V gives CDR1 SGDLS, CDR2 YYNGEE. CDR3 length: 17 residues. This chain's CDR3 is CASSDDRDRPEFKGYTF. The CDR3 region has the DNA TGTGCCAGCAGCGACGACAGGGACCGCCCGGAATTTAAGGGCTACACCTTC. Together with reference TRBV9 and TRBJ1-2, the CDR3 gives the full variable domain: DSGVTQTPKHLITATGQRVTLRCSPRSGDLSVYWYQQSLDQGLQFLIQYYNGEERAKGNILERFSAQQFPDLHSELNLSSLELGDSALYFCASSDDRDRPEFKGYTFGSGTRLTVV.

This clonotype showed up just a few times. The V gene is TRBV20-1, the J gene TRBJ2-5; possible D gene TRBD2, 5 bases. This CDR3 region has 15 residues. Trimming removed 4 bases from V and 1 base from J, with 16 bases in between. Germline lookup yields CDR1 DFQATT and CDR2 SNEGSKA (reference sequence). The CDR3 DNA reads as TGCAGTGCTACCCTGGAGGAGCTTTTCCAAGAGACCCAGTACTTC. Its translation is CSATLEELFQETQYF.